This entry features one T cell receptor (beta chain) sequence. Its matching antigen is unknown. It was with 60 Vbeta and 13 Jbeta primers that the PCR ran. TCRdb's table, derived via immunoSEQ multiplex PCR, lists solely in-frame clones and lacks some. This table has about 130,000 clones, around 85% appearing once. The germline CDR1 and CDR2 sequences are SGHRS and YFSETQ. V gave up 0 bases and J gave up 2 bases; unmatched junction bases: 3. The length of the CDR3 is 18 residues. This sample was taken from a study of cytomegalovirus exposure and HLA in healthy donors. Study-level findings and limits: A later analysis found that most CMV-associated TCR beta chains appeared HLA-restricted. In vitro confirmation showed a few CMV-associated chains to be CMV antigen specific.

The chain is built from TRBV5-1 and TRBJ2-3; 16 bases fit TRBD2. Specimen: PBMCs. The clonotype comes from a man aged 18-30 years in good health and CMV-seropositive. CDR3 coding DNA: TGCGCCAGCAGCTTGGAGGGACTAGCGGGGGGGCCCACAGATACGCAGTATTTT. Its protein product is CASSLEGLAGGPTDTQYF. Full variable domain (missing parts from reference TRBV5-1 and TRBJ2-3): KAGVTQTPRYLIKTRGQQVTLSCSPISGHRSVSWYQQTPGQGLQFLFEYFSETQRNKGNFPGRFSGRQFSNSRSEMNVSTLELGDSALYLCASSLEGLAGGPTDTQYFGPGTRLTVL.